The clone carrying this T cell receptor beta chain has ten or more counts. The data belong to a study of beta chain features in type 1 diabetes. The ends were cut back, 3 bases at V and 2 bases at J, with 8 bases in the middle. The CDR3 is made up of 15 amino acids. CDR1 is KGHSH, CDR2 LQKENI, per germline. Every isolated RNA sample was fully reverse transcribed, so sequencing captured expressed TCRB transcripts. The protocol was immunoSEQ multiplex PCR, while the TCRdb copy is restricted to in-frame clones and leaves out a portion. The data hold about 220,000 clones, with roughly a tenth observed a single time.

Sequencing used central memory CD4+ T cells from blood. V usage is TRBV18 and J usage is TRBJ2-6, with a tentative D call TRBD1 (5 bases). This TCR derives from a man aged 18 to 29 in good health. CDR3 in DNA: TGTGCCAGCTCACCCCAGGGCGCTGGGGCCAACGTCCTGACTTTC. Amino acid sequence: CASSPQGAGANVLTF.